This TCR beta chain derives from a study of control samples from healthy donors and cancer patients. The CDR3 runs to 17 residues. CDR1 is LNHDA, CDR2 SQIVND, per germline (reference sequence). V shed 3 bases and J shed 3 bases, with 15 bases lying between them. Only in-frame clones appear in the TCRdb table, and some are missing; sequencing was by immunoSEQ multiplex PCR. The sample includes roughly 51,000 clones, roughly nine tenths seen only once; the top ten take approximately 1.4%. Sequencing input: PBMCs. The TCR was taken from a man aged 40-49 years with colorectal cancer. This chain connects TRBV19 to TRBJ1-6; D uncertain. CDR3 DNA: TGTGCCAGTAGTATCGTAAGCGCATTGAACTATAATTCACCCCTCCACTTT. Protein sequence: CASSIVSALNYNSPLHF. The full variable domain, its missing parts supplied by reference TRBV19 and TRBJ1-6, is DGGITQSPKYLFRKEGQNVTLSCEQNLNHDAMYWYRQDPGQGLRLIYYSQIVNDFQKGDIAEGYSVSREKKESFPLTVTSAQKNPTAFYLCASSIVSALNYNSPLHFGNGTRLTVT.